Described below is a single T cell receptor (beta chain) sequence and its context. Clones were read by immunoSEQ multiplex PCR, and TCRdb kept only the in-frame ones, dropping some. This sample has tens of thousands of clones, with almost 90% found just once. The germline V gene encodes CDR1 MNHNS and CDR2 SASEGT. CDR3 size: 15 residues. The V end lost 5 bases, the J end lost 1 base, and 14 bases lay between the germline ends. These data come from a study of OX40 agonist ivuxolimab in advanced cancers. Study-level information: In three patients, partial responses were observed, one with hepatocellular carcinoma and two with cutaneous melanoma.

This clonotype was sampled from an adult with an advanced solid tumor such as melanoma, head and neck, liver or kidney cancer. The genes are TRBV6-1 and TRBJ1-1, with a weak D call TRBD1 (6 bases). The input for sequencing was CD4+ or CD8+ T cells sorted from blood, taken in a trial of the OX40 agonist ivuxolimab. Here the CDR3 reads CASSRPGHWNTEAFF. The CDR3 DNA sequence: TGTGCCAGCAGTCGACCGGGACATTGGAACACTGAAGCTTTCTTT.